This entry describes one T cell receptor (beta chain). From germline, CDR1 is MNHEY and CDR2 SVGAGI. Deletions cut 6 bases from V and 8 bases from J, with 19 bases between. This CDR3 region has 15 residues. The data belong to a study of blood T cell repertoires in COVID-19. About the study: From the United States, Italy and Spain came samples of acute and convalescent COVID-19.

The method was immunoSEQ multiplex PCR; TCRdb's version includes in-frame clones alone and lacks a portion of them. The table records more than 200,000 clones, approximately 86% of them present only once. Enrolment of Seattle patients took place during active infection, and they were followed longitudinally. The genes are TRBV6-5 and TRBJ1-4, with D possibly TRBD1 on 6 matching bases. The sequence was obtained from a woman in her sixties with COVID-19, enrolled during active disease. The sequencing input was peripheral blood. The CDR3: CASSRRTVRGEKLFF. The CDR3 nucleotides are TGTGCCAGCAGCAGGCGGACAGTACGTGGCGAAAAACTGTTTTTT.